This T cell receptor (beta chain) was sequenced in a study of T cells in Graves' hyperthyroidism and ophthalmopathy (dated by TCRdb to the late 2010s). Regarding the research as a whole: Peripheral blood samples were taken at the time of initial diagnosis, prior to any treatment. TCR V-J signatures able to tell the groups apart were searched for in a discovery cohort of 90 to 100 patients, of whom more than 40 had Graves' ophthalmopathy and 55 to 65 had stable Graves' hyperthyroidism. Prospective prediction of ophthalmopathy was tested in an independent validation cohort consisting of 18 to 20 hyperthyroidism patients and more than 15 patients who later progressed to ophthalmopathy. For training and testing, the approximately 97 patients in the discovery cohort were randomly divided in a 7:3 ratio. In about 6 Graves' hyperthyroidism patients, the study also compared T-cell repertoires from thyroid tissue with T-cell repertoires from blood. Once sampling was done, hyperthyroidism patients were given methimazole at a starting dose of 30 mg daily, whereas ophthalmopathy patients were given high-dose intravenous methylprednisolone. TCR Vbeta CDR3 sequencing of 130 to 150 peripheral blood samples (roughly 41 ophthalmopathy, around 80 hyperthyroidism and roughly 17 progressor patients) is reported in the paper. Paper-wide results and their limitations: In cross-validation, a model built on a 13 V-J signature told ophthalmopathy apart from stable hyperthyroidism with under 90% sensitivity and around 83% specificity, and in testing the same model reached 80%/75%. Blood samples also contained most of the expanded thyroid clonotypes (frequency above 0.001), which suggests that blood repertoires may reflect thyroid immune responses. No statistical method was used to set the sample size in advance, and investigators knew the group allocation. In validation, the model predicted progression to ophthalmopathy with just under 71% sensitivity and 72% to 85% specificity, a median of roughly seven months before onset.

Hyperthyroidism patients were newly diagnosed, had a disease duration of under 2 months, and were aged 18 to 65 years. Exclusion was applied to patients with uncontrolled infections, other autoimmune diseases, pregnancy or lactation. Diagnoses relied on clinical symptoms, serum thyroxine and TRAb, thyroid ultrasound and orbital computed tomography. Blood from progressor patients was collected at the time of first diagnosis with hyperthyroidism, before any ophthalmopathy symptoms had appeared. Ficoll-Paque density gradient centrifugation was used to isolate PBMCs from around 10 ml of fresh peripheral blood. Progressor patients were first diagnosed with Graves' hyperthyroidism and then developed ophthalmopathy during follow-up. Total RNA was extracted with Trizol reagent, and quality was checked on an Agilent 2100 Bioanalyzer. The TCR beta CDR3 regions were amplified from RNA transcripts. The first round of RT-PCR for the TCR CDR3 was performed with the HTBI primer set and the Qiagen OneStep RT-PCR kit. Libraries were constructed in a second round of multiplex PCR, after which size selection and purification were carried out. Libraries were sequenced paired-end with 100 bp reads on an Illumina HiSeq2000. Regarding the original processing steps: SOAPnuke was used to process the raw data, throwing out any read that contained adapters or uncalled bases, had a mean Phred below 15, or lacked an exact constant-primer or identifier match. High-quality paired reads were merged using COPE v1.2.5, and each unique nucleotide sequence was defined as a clonotype. MiTCR v1.1 was used to align the clonotypes against IMGT TRBV, TRBD and TRBJ reference segments. The analysis was restricted to V-J combinations with a frequency above 0.0001, which together covered roughly 99% of the repertoires. A TCS score was defined as the ratio between F50 (clonal expansion) and ExV (chaos), using BLOSUM62-based TCRdist between CDR3 peptides within each V-J. Welch's t-statistics and random forest reduced approximately 520 V-J features to 13, which were used in a naive Bayes classifier (R e1071). TCRdb reanalyzed the raw reads on its own, using fastp at Q25 for trimming and MiXCR for clone calling, and kept in-frame beta chains. All rows with the same CDR3 protein become a single entry with the most common DNA and genes. Here the V and J calls rest on TCRdb's processing, not on the authors' analysis. This sample comprises under 200,000 distinct CDR3 sequences, around 8.9% of them detected only once. The ten largest clones represent 22% of the sample.

CDR1 and CDR2 (SQVTM, ANQGSEA) derive from the germline V gene. Trimming accounts for 7 bases at V and 1 base at J, while the number of junction bases matched to no gene is 4. The CDR3 holds 13 amino acids from the cysteine to the phenylalanine. The retained sequence is limited to the CDR3, 39 bases, with the frame set at the first base. This clonotype was counted between two and nine times. What this receptor recognizes is not known. One base away there is no much larger clone; base qualities are not given. The receptor comes from a woman under 30 with Graves' hyperthyroidism that later progressed to Graves' ophthalmopathy. The chain uses TRBV29-1 and TRBJ1-3, and TRBD1 matches 7 of the central bases. Sequencing was done on a sample of blood. In nucleotides, the sequence is TGCAGCGCCCTACAGGGGTCTGGAAACACCATATATTTT. It encodes CSALQGSGNTIYF.